Reported below is one T cell receptor (beta chain). Each CDR3 protein gets one entry in TCRdb, which reprocessed the 5' RACE reads and gives no DNA. This sample contains 400,000 to 450,000 distinct CDR3 sequences. This specimen comes from a study of T cells expressing NK-cell markers. This TCR was recovered from a woman aged 18 to 69 in good health. Sequenced: blood T cells: a sorted CD56 or NKG2C T cell subset, CD4+ or CD8+ T cells, or bulk PBMC T cells (not recorded which).

The CDR3 loop reads CSARAGASGLNEQFF. The rearrangement links TRBV20-1 to TRBJ2-1; TCRdb names TRBD2, which stays unverified in the absence of DNA. Germline V gene data show CDR1 as DFQATT and CDR2 as SNEGSKA (reference sequence). The CDR3 runs to 15 residues.